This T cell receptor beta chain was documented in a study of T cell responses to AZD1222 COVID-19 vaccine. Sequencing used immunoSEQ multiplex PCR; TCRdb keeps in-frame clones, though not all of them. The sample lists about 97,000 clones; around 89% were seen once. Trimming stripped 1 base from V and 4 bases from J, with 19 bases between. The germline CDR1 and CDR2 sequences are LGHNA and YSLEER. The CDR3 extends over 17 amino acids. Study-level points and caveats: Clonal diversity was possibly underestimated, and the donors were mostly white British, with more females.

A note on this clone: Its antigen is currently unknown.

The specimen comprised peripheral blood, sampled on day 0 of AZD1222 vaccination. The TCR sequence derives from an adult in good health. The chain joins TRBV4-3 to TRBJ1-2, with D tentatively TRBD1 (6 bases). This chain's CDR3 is CASSQGSGGNPVYGYTF. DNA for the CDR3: TGCGCCAGCAGCCAAGGGTCGGGGGGCAACCCAGTCTATGGCTACACCTTC.